Each of the 23 T cell receptor beta chains below was sequenced from the same sample in a study of early T cells in non-severe SARS-CoV-2 infection. TCRdb ran MiXCR on the 5' RACE reads and lists one entry per CDR3 protein. Of just under 65,000 distinct CDR3 sequences listed, approximately 9.2% are singletons. The sequencing used whole blood, collected at baseline. The receptors stem from an adult who was a healthcare worker with PCR-confirmed SARS-CoV-2 infection or an uninfected control (not recorded which).

This clonotype was seen more than once but under ten times. The CDR3 loop is CASSRVDELGTEAFF. CDR3 sequence (DNA): TGTGCCAGCAGCAGGGTAGACGAACTGGGCACTGAAGCTTTCTTT. The chain joins TRBV5-5 to TRBJ1-1; D is uncertain. CDR1 and CDR2 from the germline V gene are SGHKS and YYEKEE (reference sequence). V dropped 4 bases and J dropped 4 bases, with 17 bases sitting between them. CDR3 length: 15 residues.

This clonotype was found a few times. The genes are TRBV6-6 and TRBJ1-3; 10 nucleotides match TRBD1. CDR1 and CDR2 from the germline V gene are MNHNY and SVGAGI (reference sequence). CDR3 length: 15 residues. The J segment lost 3 bases and the V segment lost 8 bases, leaving 7 bases of the junction unmatched. CDR3 sequence (DNA): TGTGCCAGCTCCTCCGGGACAGGGGATGGAAACACCATATATTTT. This codes for CASSSGTGDGNTIYF.

CDR3 bases: TGTGCCAGCAGTGAAGCGGGACCCATCAATTCACCCCTCCACTTT. Encoded protein: CASSEAGPINSPLHF. This chain joins TRBV6-1 and TRBJ1-6; a possible D gene is TRBD1 (5 bases). CDR1 and CDR2 from the germline V gene are MNHNS and SASEGT. V lost 0 bases to trimming and J lost 7 bases, with 10 bases between them. The CDR3 length is 15 residues.

The rearrangement joins TRBV29-1 to TRBJ2-3, with 9 bases fitting TRBD2. Looked up from germline, CDR1 is SQVTM and CDR2 is ANQGSEA. J gave up 4 bases and V 8 bases, and 10 bases lay outside the gene matches. The CDR3 has 14 residues. In nucleotides, the CDR3 is TGCAGCCTTGTAATTGCGGGGGGGGCAGATACGCAGTATTTT. It is translated as CSLVIAGGADTQYF.

This clonotype was counted at least ten times. The V gene is TRBV28, the J gene TRBJ2-3; weak D call: TRBD1 (6 bases). Germline CDR1 reads MDHEN; CDR2 reads SYDVKM. Trimming took 6 bases from V and 0 from J, leaving 19 bases between them. The CDR3 loop spans 17 amino acids. CDR3 protein: CASSSGANVPSTDTQYF. CDR3 nucleotide sequence: TGTGCCAGCAGCTCAGGGGCTAATGTCCCTAGCACAGATACGCAGTATTTT. The full variable domain, completed using reference TRBV28 and TRBJ2-3, is DVKVTQSSRYLVKRTGEKVFLECVQDMDHENMFWYRQDPGLGLRLIYFSYDVKMKEKGDIPEGYSVSREKKERFSLILESASTNQTSMYLCASSSGANVPSTDTQYFGPGTRLTVL.

This clonotype was recorded at least ten times. The rearrangement uses TRBV7-9 and TRBJ2-5; D gene unclear. The CDR3 runs 13 residues. V was cut by 1 base and J by 5 bases, with 8 bases left in between. Germline CDR1 and CDR2: SEHNR and FQNEAQ (reference sequence). CDR3 sequence: CASSLGQVETQYF. The DNA for the CDR3 is TGTGCCAGCAGCTTAGGGCAGGTGGAGACCCAGTACTTC.

This clonotype appeared many times. The chain uses TRBV4-2 and TRBJ2-3; tentatively, D is TRBD2 (5 bases). The CDR3 totals 14 residues. Germline lookup yields CDR1 LGHNA and CDR2 YNFKEQ. Trimming took off 0 bases at V and 7 bases at J, with 11 bases between the two ends. The CDR3 nucleotides read TGTGCCAGCAGCCAAGATGAGGCTAGCAATACGCAGTATTTT. Translated, it gives CASSQDEASNTQYF.

The J gene is TRBJ1-1, the V gene TRBV5-6; the D gene is possibly TRBD1 (6 bases). Germline loops: CDR1 SGHDT, CDR2 YYEEEE. CDR3 length: 15 residues. The V gene lost 3 bases and the J gene lost 1 base, with 13 bases spanning the gap. The CDR3 coding sequence is TGTGCCAGCAGCTCTACAGGGACGGGGAACACTGAAGCTTTCTTT. Translating gives CASSSTGTGNTEAFF.

This clonotype was seen many times. V and J are TRBV7-9 and TRBJ2-6; tentatively, D is TRBD2 (6 bases). Per the germline V gene, CDR1 is SEHNR and CDR2 is FQNEAQ (reference sequence). This CDR3 is 15 amino acids long. The V and J ends lost 7 bases and 0 bases respectively, with 10 bases between them. CDR3: CASIRGTSGANVLTF. In DNA, the CDR3 is TGTGCCAGCATCCGGGGGACCTCTGGGGCCAACGTCCTGACTTTC.

At least ten counts were recorded for this clonotype. The chain has TRBV12-3 or TRBV12-4 and TRBJ2-1; D possibly corresponds to TRBD1 (5 bases). V was pared by 7 bases and J by 2 bases, with 12 bases between. The CDR3 has 14 residues. The CDR3 loop is CASNYRLTYNEQFF. The CDR3 nucleotides are TGTGCCAGCAACTACAGGCTAACCTACAATGAGCAGTTCTTC.

This clonotype was counted ten times or more. The V gene is TRBV10-2, the J gene TRBJ2-7, with 7 bases fitting TRBD2. The junction had 8 bases not matched to a gene; V was cut back by 6 bases and J by 3 bases. The CDR3 has 14 residues. Germline CDR1 WSHSY, CDR2 SAAADI. The CDR3 DNA follows: TGCGCCAGCAGAGGACTAGAAGGCCACTACGAGCAGTACTTC. Encoded protein: CASRGLEGHYEQYF.

The chain is built from TRBV20-1 and TRBJ1-2; D remains unclear. Germline CDR1 and CDR2: DFQATT and SNEGSKA (reference sequence). V dropped 5 bases and J dropped 5 bases, with 12 bases sitting between them. This CDR3 has 12 amino acids. CDR3: CSALRDWYGYTF. Written as DNA, the CDR3 is TGCAGTGCTCTTCGGGATTGGTATGGCTACACCTTC.

In its sample, this clonotype was seen a few times. This sequence joins TRBV18 and TRBJ2-7; D remains unclear. The ends were cut back, 6 bases at V and 5 bases at J, with 11 bases in the middle. The germline CDR1 and CDR2 sequences are KGHSH and LQKENI. CDR3 length equals 12 residues. The CDR3 region is CASSFSQDEQYF. The CDR3 DNA is TGTGCCAGCTCTTTCTCTCAGGACGAGCAGTACTTC.

A remark on this clonotype: One base away lies a much larger clone, so this may be a sequencing read error. The chain is built from TRBV6-5 and TRBJ2-3; possibly TRBD2 for D (6 bases). The CDR3 is 15 residues long. Germline lookup yields CDR1 MNHEY and CDR2 SVGAGI. CDR3 protein: CASCYGLASTDTQYF. CDR3 DNA sequence: TGTGCCAGCTGTTACGGGCTAGCGAGCACAGATACGCAGTATTTT.

The CDR3 reads CASSRQGGETQYF. In DNA form, the CDR3 reads TGTGCCAGCAGCAGACAGGGCGGGGAGACCCAGTACTTC. The V and J genes are TRBV7-9 and TRBJ2-5; 7 bases map to TRBD1. J gave up 5 bases and V 5 bases, and 5 bases lay outside the gene matches. The V gene's germline CDR1 is SEHNR and CDR2 FQNEAQ (reference sequence). This CDR3 contains 13 residues.

This chain uses TRBV7-3 with TRBJ1-6, with a weak D call TRBD1 (5 bases). CDR3 size: 13 residues. The V gene's germline CDR1 is SGHTA and CDR2 FQGTGA. With 4 bases removed from V and 4 bases from J, the gap between germline ends came to 5 bases. This chain's CDR3 is CASSSGYNSPLHF. In nucleotides, the CDR3 is TGTGCCAGCAGCTCAGGGTATAATTCACCCCTCCACTTT.

By sample share, this clonotype is medium-sized. This sequence joins TRBV13 and TRBJ2-3; 8 nucleotides align to TRBD2. This CDR3 region has 15 residues. V gave up 7 bases and J gave up 0 bases; unmatched junction bases: 6. CDR1 is PRHDT and CDR2 is FYEKMQ in the germline V gene (reference sequence). The CDR3 bases are TGTGCCAGCACCAGCGGGAGATCTAGCACAGATACGCAGTATTTT. It encodes CASTSGRSSTDTQYF. The whole variable domain, filled in from reference TRBV13 and TRBJ2-3, reads AAGVIQSPRHLIKEKRETATLKCYPIPRHDTVYWYQQGPGQDPQFLISFYEKMQSDKGSIPDRFSAQQFSDYHSELNMSSLELGDSALYFCASTSGRSSTDTQYFGPGTRLTVL.

This clonotype was recorded a few times. The chain joins TRBV20-1 to TRBJ2-3; 10 nucleotides align to TRBD2. This CDR3 has 15 residues. Germline values: CDR1 DFQATT, CDR2 SNEGSKA (reference sequence). V was clipped by 1 base and J by 3 bases; unmatched bases: 4. The CDR3 is CSARGSGRSTDTQYF. The CDR3 DNA sequence: TGCAGTGCTAGAGGTAGCGGGAGGAGTACAGATACGCAGTATTTT.

This clonotype was found a few times. This rearrangement joins TRBV24-1 to TRBJ2-7, with 7 bases lining up with TRBD1. The germline gives CDR1 KGHDR, CDR2 SFDVKD. The V gene end was trimmed by 4 bases and the J gene end by 4 bases; junction bases not matched to a gene: 9. CDR3 length equals 15 residues. In DNA, the CDR3 is TGTGCCACCAGTGACCCCGGGACAGAAAAGTACGAGCAGTACTTC. This sequence encodes CATSDPGTEKYEQYF.

The CDR3: CSAPRPRTGWSYNEQFF. In nucleotides, the CDR3 is TGCAGTGCTCCCCGACCCAGGACAGGTTGGTCCTACAATGAGCAGTTCTTC. The chain employs TRBV20-1 and TRBJ2-1; TRBD1 aligns across 7 bases. CDR1 DFQATT and CDR2 SNEGSKA come from the germline V gene (reference sequence). J lost 1 base, V lost 5 bases, and 14 bases had no gene match. This CDR3 is 17 amino acids long.

The rearrangement links TRBV20-1 to TRBJ1-2, with 7 bases lining up with TRBD1. Per germline, CDR1 DFQATT and CDR2 SNEGSKA (reference sequence). The CDR3 loop spans 13 amino acids. V was pared by 3 bases and J by 6 bases, with 7 bases of the junction left unmatched. The CDR3 bases are TGCAGTGCTAGCCGACAGGGTAAGGATGGCTACACCTTC. It translates to CSASRQGKDGYTF.

This sequence joins TRBV10-3 and TRBJ2-1, with 15 bases aligning to TRBD2. Germline V lookup: CDR1 ENHRY, CDR2 SYGVKD. The CDR3 is 15 residues long. J gave up 7 bases and V 5 bases, and 3 bases lay outside the gene matches. The CDR3 DNA reads as TGTGCCATCAGTACCGGGACTAGCGGGAGGAATGAGCAGTTCTTC. It encodes CAISTGTSGRNEQFF.

This clonotype has just a few counts. This chain links TRBV7-9 with TRBJ2-1; 7 bases map to TRBD1. This CDR3 has 14 amino acids. V lost 5 bases to trimming and J lost 3 bases; unmatched junction nucleotides: 4. In germline, CDR1 is SEHNR, CDR2 FQNEAQ (reference sequence). CDR3 DNA sequence: TGTGCCAGCAGCAGGGACAGCTACTACAATGAGCAGTTCTTC. It encodes CASSRDSYYNEQFF.